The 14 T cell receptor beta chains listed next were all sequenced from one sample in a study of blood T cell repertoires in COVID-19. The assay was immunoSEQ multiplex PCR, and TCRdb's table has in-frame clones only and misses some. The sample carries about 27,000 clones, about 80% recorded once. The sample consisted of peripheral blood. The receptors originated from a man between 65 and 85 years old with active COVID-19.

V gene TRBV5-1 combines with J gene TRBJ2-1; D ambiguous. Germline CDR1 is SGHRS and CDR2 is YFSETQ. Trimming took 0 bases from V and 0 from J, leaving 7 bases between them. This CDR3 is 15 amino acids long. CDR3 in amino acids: CASSLGWSSYNEQFF. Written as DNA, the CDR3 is TGCGCCAGCAGCTTGGGCTGGAGCTCCTACAATGAGCAGTTCTTC.

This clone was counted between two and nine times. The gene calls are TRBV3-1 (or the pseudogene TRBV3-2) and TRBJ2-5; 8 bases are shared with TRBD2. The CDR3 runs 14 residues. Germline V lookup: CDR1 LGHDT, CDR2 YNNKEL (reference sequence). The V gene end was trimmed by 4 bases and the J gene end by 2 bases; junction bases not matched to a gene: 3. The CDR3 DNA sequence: TGTGCCAGCAGCCCAACTAGCGGACAAGAGACCCAGTACTTC. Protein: CASSPTSGQETQYF.

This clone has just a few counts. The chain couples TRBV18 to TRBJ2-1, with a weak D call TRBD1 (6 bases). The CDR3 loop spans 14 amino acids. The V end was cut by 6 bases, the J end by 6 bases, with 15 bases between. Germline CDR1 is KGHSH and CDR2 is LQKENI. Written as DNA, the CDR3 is TGTGCCAGCTCCCGGGACACCGCGGGCAATGAGCAGTTCTTC. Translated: CASSRDTAGNEQFF. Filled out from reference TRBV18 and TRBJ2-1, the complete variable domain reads NAGVMQNPRHLVRRRGQEARLRCSPMKGHSHVYWYRQLPEEGLKFMVYLQKENIIDESGMPKERFSAEFPKEGPSILRIQQVVRGDSAAYFCASSRDTAGNEQFFGPGTRLTVL.

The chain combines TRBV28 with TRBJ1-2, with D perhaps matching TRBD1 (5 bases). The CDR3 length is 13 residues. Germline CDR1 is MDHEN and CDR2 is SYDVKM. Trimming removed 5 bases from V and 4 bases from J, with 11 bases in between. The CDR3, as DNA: TGTGCCAGCAGTGAACAGGCCTTCTATGGCTACACCTTC. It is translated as CASSEQAFYGYTF.

The CDR3 sequence: CASSYSDYSNQPQHF. For the CDR3, the DNA is TGTGCCAGTAGTTATTCAGATTATAGCAATCAGCCCCAGCATTTT. The chain uses TRBV19 and TRBJ1-5; D gene uncertain. V lost 5 bases and J 0 bases, leaving 11 bases between the germline ends. Germline CDR1 reads LNHDA; CDR2 reads SQIVND (reference sequence). The CDR3 contains 15 residues.

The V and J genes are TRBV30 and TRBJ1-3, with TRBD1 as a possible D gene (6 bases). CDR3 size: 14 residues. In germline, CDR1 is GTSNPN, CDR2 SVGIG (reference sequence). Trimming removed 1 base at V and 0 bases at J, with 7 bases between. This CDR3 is CAWSGGGSGNTIYF. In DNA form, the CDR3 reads TGTGCCTGGAGTGGAGGGGGCTCTGGAAACACCATATATTTT.

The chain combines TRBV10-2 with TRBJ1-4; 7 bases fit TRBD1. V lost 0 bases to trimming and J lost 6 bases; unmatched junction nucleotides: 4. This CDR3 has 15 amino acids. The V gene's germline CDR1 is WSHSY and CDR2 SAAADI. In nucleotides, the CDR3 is TGCGCCAGCAGTGAGTCGGGACAGTGGGATGAAAAACTGTTTTTT. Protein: CASSESGQWDEKLFF.

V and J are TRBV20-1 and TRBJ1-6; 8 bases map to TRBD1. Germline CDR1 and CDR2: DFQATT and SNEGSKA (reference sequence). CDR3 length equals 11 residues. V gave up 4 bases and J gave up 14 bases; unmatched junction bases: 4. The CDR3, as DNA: TGCAGTGCTAATAACAGGGGGACCCTCCACTTT. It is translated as CSANNRGTLHF.

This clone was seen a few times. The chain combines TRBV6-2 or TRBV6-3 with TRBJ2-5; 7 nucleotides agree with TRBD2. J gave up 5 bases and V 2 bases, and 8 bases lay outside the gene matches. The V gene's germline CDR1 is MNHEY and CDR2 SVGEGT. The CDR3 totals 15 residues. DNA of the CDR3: TGTGCCAGCAGTTACGCAGGGAGGGGTTTGGAGACCCAGTACTTC. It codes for CASSYAGRGLETQYF.

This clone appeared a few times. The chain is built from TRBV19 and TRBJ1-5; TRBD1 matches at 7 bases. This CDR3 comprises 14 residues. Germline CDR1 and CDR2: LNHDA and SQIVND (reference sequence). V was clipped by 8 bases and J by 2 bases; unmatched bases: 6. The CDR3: CASDRQGGNQPQHF. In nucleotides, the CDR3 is TGTGCCAGTGACAGACAGGGTGGCAATCAGCCCCAGCATTTT.

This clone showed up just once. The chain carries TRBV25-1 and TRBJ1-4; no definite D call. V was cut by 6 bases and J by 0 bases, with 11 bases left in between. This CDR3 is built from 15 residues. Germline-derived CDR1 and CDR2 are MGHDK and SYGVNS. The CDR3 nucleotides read TGTGCCAGCAGCCGCTACAGATCAACTAATGAAAAACTGTTTTTT. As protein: CASSRYRSTNEKLFF.

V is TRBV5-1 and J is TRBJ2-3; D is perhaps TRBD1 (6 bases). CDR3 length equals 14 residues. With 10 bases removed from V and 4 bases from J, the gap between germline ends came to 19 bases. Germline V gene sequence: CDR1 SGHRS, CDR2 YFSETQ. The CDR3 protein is CACRRGGEPDTQYF. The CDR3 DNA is TGCGCCTGCCGGAGAGGGGGAGAGCCAGATACGCAGTATTTT.

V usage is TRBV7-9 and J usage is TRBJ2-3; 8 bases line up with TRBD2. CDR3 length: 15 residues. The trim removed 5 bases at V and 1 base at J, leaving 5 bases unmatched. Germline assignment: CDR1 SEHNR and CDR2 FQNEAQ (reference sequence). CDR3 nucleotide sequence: TGTGCCAGCAGCCGTGACGGGGGGGGCACAGATACGCAGTATTTT. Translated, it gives CASSRDGGGTDTQYF.

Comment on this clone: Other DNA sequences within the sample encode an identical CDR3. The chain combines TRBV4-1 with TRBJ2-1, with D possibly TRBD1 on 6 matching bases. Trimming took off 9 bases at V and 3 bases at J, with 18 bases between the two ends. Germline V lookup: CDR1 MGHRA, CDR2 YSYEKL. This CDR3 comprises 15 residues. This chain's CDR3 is CASSWRRDNYNEQFF. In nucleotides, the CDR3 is TGCGCCAGTAGCTGGCGCCGGGACAACTACAATGAGCAGTTCTTC.